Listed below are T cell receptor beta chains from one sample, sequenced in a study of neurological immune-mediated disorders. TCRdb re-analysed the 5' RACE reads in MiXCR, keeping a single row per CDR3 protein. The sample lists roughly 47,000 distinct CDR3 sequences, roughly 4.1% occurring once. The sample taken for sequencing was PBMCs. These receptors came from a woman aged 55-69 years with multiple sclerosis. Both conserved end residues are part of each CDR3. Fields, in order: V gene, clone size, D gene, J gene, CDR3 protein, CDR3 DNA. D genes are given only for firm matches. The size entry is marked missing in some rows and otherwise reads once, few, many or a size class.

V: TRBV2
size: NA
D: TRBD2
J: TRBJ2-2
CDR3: CASSEESGSTGELFF
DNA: TGTGCCAGCAGTGAAGAGAGCGGGAGCACCGGGGAGCTGTTTTTT

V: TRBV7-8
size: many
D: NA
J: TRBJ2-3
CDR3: CASSFTRDNTDTQYF
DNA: TGTGCCAGCAGCTTTACTCGGGATAACACAGATACGCAGTATTTT

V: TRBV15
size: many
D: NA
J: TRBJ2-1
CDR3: CATRDLKKGNEQFF
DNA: TGTGCCACCAGGGACCTCAAGAAGGGAAATGAGCAGTTCTTC

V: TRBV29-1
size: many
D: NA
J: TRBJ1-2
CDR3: CSVVEAYGYTF
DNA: TGCAGCGTTGTAGAGGCCTATGGCTACACCTTC

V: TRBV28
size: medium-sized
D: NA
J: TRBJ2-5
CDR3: CASSLGFQETQYF
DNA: TGTGCCAGCAGTCTGGGATTCCAAGAGACCCAGTACTTC

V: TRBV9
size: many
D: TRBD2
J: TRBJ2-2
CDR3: CASSNRLAGANRDTGELFF
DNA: TGTGCCAGCAGCAATCGACTAGCGGGAGCCAACCGGGACACCGGGGAGCTGTTTTTT

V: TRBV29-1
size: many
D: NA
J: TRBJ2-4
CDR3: CSVEDRPNRNIQYF
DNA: TGCAGCGTTGAAGATCGGCCGAACCGAAACATTCAGTACTTC

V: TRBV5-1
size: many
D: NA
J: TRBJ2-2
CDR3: CASSFDWNTGELFF
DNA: TGCGCCAGCAGCTTTGACTGGAACACCGGGGAGCTGTTTTTT

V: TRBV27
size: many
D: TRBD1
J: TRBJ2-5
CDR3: CASSLLTGRGETQYF
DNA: TGTGCCAGCAGTTTATTGACAGGGCGAGGCGAGACCCAGTACTTC

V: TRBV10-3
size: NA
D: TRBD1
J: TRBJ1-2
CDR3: CAIRQGTFEYGYTF
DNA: TGTGCCATTCGACAGGGGACCTTTGAATATGGCTACACCTTC

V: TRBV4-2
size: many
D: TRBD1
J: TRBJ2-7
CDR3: CASSQDPDRAGEQYF
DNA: TGTGCCAGCAGCCAAGACCCGGACAGGGCGGGGGAGCAGTACTTC

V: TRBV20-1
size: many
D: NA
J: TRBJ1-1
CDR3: CSARIQGGAFF
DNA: TGCAGTGCTAGAATACAGGGCGGGGCTTTCTTT

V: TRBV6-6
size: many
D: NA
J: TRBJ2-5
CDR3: CASSYTETQYF
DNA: TGTGCCAGCAGTTACACAGAGACCCAGTACTTC

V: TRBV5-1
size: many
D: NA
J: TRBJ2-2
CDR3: CASSLGENTGELFF
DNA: TGCGCCAGCAGCTTGGGAGAGAACACCGGGGAGCTGTTTTTT

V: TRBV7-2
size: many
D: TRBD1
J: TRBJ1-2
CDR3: CASSQDRNIYGYTF
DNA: TGTGCCAGCAGCCAGGACAGGAATATCTATGGCTACACCTTC

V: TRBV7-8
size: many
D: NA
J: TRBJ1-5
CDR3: CASSPSRSNQPQHF
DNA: TGTGCCAGCAGCCCCTCGAGGAGCAATCAGCCCCAGCATTTT

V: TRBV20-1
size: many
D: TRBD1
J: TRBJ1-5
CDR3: CSASPRGREQPQHF
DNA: TGCAGTGCTAGCCCCAGGGGGCGCGAACAGCCCCAGCATTTT

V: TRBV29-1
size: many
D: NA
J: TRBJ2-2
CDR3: CSVVVAENTGELFF
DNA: TGCAGCGTTGTAGTAGCGGAAAACACCGGGGAGCTGTTTTTT

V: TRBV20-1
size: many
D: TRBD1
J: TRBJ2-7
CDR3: CSAADRGYEQYF
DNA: TGCAGTGCTGCGGACAGGGGCTACGAGCAGTACTTC

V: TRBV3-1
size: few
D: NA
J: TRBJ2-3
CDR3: CASSQNQGGDTQYF
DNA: TGTGCCAGCAGCCAAAACCAGGGAGGAGATACGCAGTATTTT

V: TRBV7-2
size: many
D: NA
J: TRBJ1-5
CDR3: CASSLTQGNQPQHF
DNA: TGTGCCAGCAGCTTAACCCAGGGTAATCAGCCCCAGCATTTT

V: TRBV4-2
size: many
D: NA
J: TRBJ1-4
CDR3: CASSQERLGEKLFF
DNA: TGTGCCAGCAGCCAAGAGAGGTTGGGGGAAAAACTGTTTTTT

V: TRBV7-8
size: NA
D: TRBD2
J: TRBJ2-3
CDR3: CASSPRPTSGYTDTQYF
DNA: TGTGCCAGCAGCCCACGGCCCACTAGCGGATACACAGATACGCAGTATTTT

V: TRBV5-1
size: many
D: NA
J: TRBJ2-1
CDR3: CASSLVPGQGNEQFF
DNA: TGCGCCAGCAGCTTGGTCCCGGGACAAGGGAATGAGCAGTTCTTC

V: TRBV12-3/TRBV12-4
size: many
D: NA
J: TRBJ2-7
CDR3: CASSGDRLREQYF
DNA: TGTGCCAGCAGTGGGGACCGACTTCGGGAGCAGTACTTC

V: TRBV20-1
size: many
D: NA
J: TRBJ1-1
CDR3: CSATDENTEAFF
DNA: TGCAGTGCTACCGACGAGAACACTGAAGCTTTCTTT

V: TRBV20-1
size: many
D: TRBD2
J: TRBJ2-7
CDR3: CSAPLTSGGAYEQYF
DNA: TGCAGTGCTCCCCTGACGAGCGGGGGGGCCTACGAGCAGTACTTC

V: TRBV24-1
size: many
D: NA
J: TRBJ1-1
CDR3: CATSDPSSGVFF
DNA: TGTGCCACCAGTGACCCTTCCTCCGGCGTTTTCTTT

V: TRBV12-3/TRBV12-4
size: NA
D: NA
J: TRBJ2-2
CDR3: CASSLVDRGTLFF
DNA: TGTGCCAGCAGTTTAGTGGACAGAGGGACACTGTTTTTT

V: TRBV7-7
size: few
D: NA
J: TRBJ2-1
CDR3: CASSLARGRGNEQFF
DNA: TGTGCTAGCAGCTTAGCCAGGGGTCGTGGCAATGAGCAGTTCTTC

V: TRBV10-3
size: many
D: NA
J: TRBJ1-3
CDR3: CAIRPGDSGNTIYF
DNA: TGTGCCATCCGTCCGGGGGACTCTGGAAACACCATATATTTT

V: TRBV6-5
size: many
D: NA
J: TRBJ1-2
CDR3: CASSYTGNYGYTF
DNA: TGTGCCAGCAGTTACACAGGGAACTATGGCTACACCTTC

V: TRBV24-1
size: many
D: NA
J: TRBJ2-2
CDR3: CATRDANTGELFF
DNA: TGTGCCACCCGGGACGCTAACACCGGGGAGCTGTTTTTT

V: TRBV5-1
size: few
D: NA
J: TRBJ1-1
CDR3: CASTTELGNTEAFF
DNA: TGCGCCAGCACCACCGAGTTAGGAAACACTGAAGCTTTCTTT

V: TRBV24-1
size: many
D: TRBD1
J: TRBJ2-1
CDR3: CATSDPRQGNDNEQFF
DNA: TGTGCCACCAGTGATCCGCGACAGGGGAACGACAATGAGCAGTTCTTC

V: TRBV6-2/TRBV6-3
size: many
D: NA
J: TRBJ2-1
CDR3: CASSRVSNEQFF
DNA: TGTGCCAGCAGTCGGGTTTCCAATGAGCAGTTCTTC

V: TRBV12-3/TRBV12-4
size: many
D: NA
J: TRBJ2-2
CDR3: CASSSQAGELFF
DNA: TGTGCCAGCAGCTCCCAGGCCGGGGAGCTGTTTTTT

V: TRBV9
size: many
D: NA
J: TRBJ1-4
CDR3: CASSVGFSGILDEKLFF
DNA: TGTGCCAGCAGCGTGGGGTTCTCGGGTATTTTGGATGAAAAACTGTTTTTT

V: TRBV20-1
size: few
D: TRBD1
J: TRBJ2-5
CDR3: CSARHRGLETQYF
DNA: TGCAGTGCCCGACACAGGGGGCTTGAGACCCAGTACTTC

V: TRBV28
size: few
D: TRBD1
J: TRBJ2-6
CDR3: CASSSGQGIRSGANVLTF
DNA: TGTGCCAGCAGTTCCGGACAGGGGATCCGCTCTGGGGCCAACGTCCTGACTTTC

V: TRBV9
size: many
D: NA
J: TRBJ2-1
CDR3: CASSKSEGSYNEQFF
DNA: TGTGCCAGCAGCAAGAGTGAGGGATCCTACAATGAGCAGTTCTTC

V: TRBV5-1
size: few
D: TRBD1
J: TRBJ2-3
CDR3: CASSPRRGRPDTQYF
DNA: TGCGCCAGCAGCCCTCGCAGGGGGCGGCCAGATACGCAGTATTTT

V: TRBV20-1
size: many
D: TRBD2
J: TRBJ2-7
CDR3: CSARRLAALYEQYF
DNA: TGCAGTGCCCGACGACTAGCGGCCCTCTACGAGCAGTACTTC

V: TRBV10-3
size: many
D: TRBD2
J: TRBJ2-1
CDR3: CAITEPGTSGVLNEQFF
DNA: TGTGCCATCACCGAACCCGGGACTAGCGGGGTCTTAAATGAGCAGTTCTTC

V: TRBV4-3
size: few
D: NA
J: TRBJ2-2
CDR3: CASSQDRGFVGELSF
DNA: TGCGCCAGCAGCCAAGACAGGGGTTTTGTCGGGGAGCTGTCTTTT